The clone carrying this T cell receptor beta chain is a singleton in its sample. Vbeta (60) and Jbeta (13) primers were used in the PCR. Measured with immunoSEQ multiplex PCR; TCRdb has only the in-frame clones, and not every one. The sample has about 89,000 clones, 75% to 80% seen once. The data are from a study of cytomegalovirus exposure and HLA in healthy donors. This CDR3 contains 15 residues. V was pared by 2 bases and J by 11 bases, with 21 bases between. CDR1 and CDR2 (germline): MNHEY, SVGAGI. The source material was PBMCs. This TCR came from a young man in good health and CMV-seronegative. This sequence joins TRBV6-5 and TRBJ1-2; D gene uncertain. DNA for the CDR3: TGTGCCAGCAGTTACGGCTTGAACTCTAATATGCGGTACACCTTC. Residues: CASSYGLNSNMRYTF.